This T cell receptor beta chain was sequenced in a study of blood T cell repertoires in COVID-19. Study overall: COVID-19 samples collected from the United States, Italy and Spain covered acute and convalescent phases. From T cells, B-cell-depleted T cells, or PBMCs came the material, which was cDNA or gDNA.

Authors' processing steps: Estimates of nucleated cell counts were drawn from the amplification of reference gene primers. The assay was immunoSEQ multiplex PCR, and TCRdb's table has in-frame clones only and misses some. V and J calls and clone size are copied from that table; D and trimming were computed from the DNA. The repertoire holds 100,000 to 150,000 clones, about 80% seen once, with approximately 25% in the top ten. Germline lookup yields CDR1 SGHAT and CDR2 FQNNGV. The CDR3 is 17 amino acids. V lost 0 bases to trimming and J lost 0 bases, with 14 bases between them. This chain links TRBV11-2 with TRBJ1-1; tentative D call: TRBD1 (5 bases). The sequenced sample consisted of peripheral blood. The source of this sequence is a human donor in a cohort sampled during active COVID-19. In nucleotides, the CDR3 is TGTGCCAGCAGCTTAGAGCTGCAGGGTGCCATGAACACTGAAGCTTTCTTT. This gives the protein CASSLELQGAMNTEAFF.